The 5 T cell receptor beta chains below all came from one sample that was sequenced in a study of CD8+ T cells in alopecia areata (dated by TCRdb to between 2018 and 2020). In the paper's terms, the time point label means: 24 weeks on oral tofacitinib. The sample's treatment or condition, from its label and the paper: oral pan-JAK inhibitor, 5-10 mg twice daily. Library preparation employed the immunoSEQ multiplex PCR assay. RNA was extracted from all samples and reverse transcribed into cDNA, which served as template for TCR sequencing. This immuneACCESS table, as held by TCRdb, lists in-frame sequences with V and J called but not all clones. Of the missing ones, under half trace to an unresolved V gene in checked studies; the others have no known cause. The sample yields 80,000 to 95,000 clones; around 40% were counted once. The ten top clones hold roughly 18% of the sample. The sample in question was CD8+ T cells sorted from blood, obtained at week 24, from a patient treated with tofacitinib. These receptors all come from a human donor with alopecia areata.

The gene calls are TRBV5-5 and TRBJ2-3; D not certain. V lost 3 bases, J lost 2 bases, and 13 bases lay in between. Per germline, CDR1 SGHKS and CDR2 YYEKEE (reference sequence). This CDR3 contains 15 residues. The CDR3 region is CASSSLPSTTDTQYF. The CDR3 DNA sequence: TGTGCCAGCAGCTCCCTCCCCAGCACCACAGATACGCAGTATTTT.

V usage is TRBV4-1 and J usage is TRBJ2-3; possibly TRBD2 for D (6 bases). This CDR3 comprises 16 residues. V was shortened by 1 base and J by 0 bases, with 11 bases between the two germline ends. Germline loops: CDR1 MGHRA, CDR2 YSYEKL. The CDR3 DNA reads TGCGCCAGCAGCCAAGTCTTTAGCGGAAGCACAGATACGCAGTATTTT. Translating gives CASSQVFSGSTDTQYF.

V gene TRBV19 combines with J gene TRBJ2-6, with D perhaps TRBD2 (5 bases). The germline V and J ends were trimmed by 3 bases and 4 bases, with 10 bases remaining between them. The CDR3 extends over 15 amino acids. Germline-derived CDR1 and CDR2 are LNHDA and SQIVND (reference sequence). CDR3 bases: TGTGCCAGTAGTATGCCGGGGAAAGGGGCCAACGTCCTGACTTTC. Translated: CASSMPGKGANVLTF.

The chain recombines TRBV2 with TRBJ2-5, with 9 bases identical to TRBD1. CDR3 size: 14 residues. Germline V CDR1 and CDR2: SNHLY, FYNNEI. V lost 3 bases to trimming and J lost 3 bases; unmatched junction nucleotides: 2. As DNA, the CDR3 is TGTGCCAGCAGTGATAGGGACAGGGAAGAGACCCAGTACTTC. Its protein is CASSDRDREETQYF. Supplemented by reference TRBV2 and TRBJ2-5, the full variable domain reads EPEVTQTPSHQVTQMGQEVILRCVPISNHLYFYWYRQILGQKVEFLVSFYNNEISEKSEIFDDQFSVERPDGSNFTLKIRSTKLEDSAMYFCASSDRDREETQYFGPGTRLLVL.

This clone was found a few times. The chain is built from TRBV7-9 and TRBJ2-7; 7 bases map to TRBD2. V dropped 1 base and J dropped 5; count of bases not matched to a gene: 5. Germline V gene lookup returns CDR1 SEHNR and CDR2 FQNEAQ (reference sequence). The CDR3 extends over 14 amino acids. CDR3 sequence: CASSLVGDYNEQYF. CDR3 sequence (DNA): TGTGCCAGCAGCTTAGTTGGGGACTACAACGAGCAGTACTTC.